The 13 T cell receptor beta chains presented below share a single source sample, sequenced in a study of T cell responses to AZD1222 COVID-19 vaccine. Assay used: immunoSEQ multiplex PCR; TCRdb lists only in-frame clones, some missing. The data show some 100,000 clones, approximately 89% seen once. The sample consisted of peripheral blood, taken on day 0 of AZD1222 vaccination. These TCRs come from an adult in good health.

In this sample, this clone turned up a few times. The J gene is TRBJ2-3, the V gene TRBV9, with D tentatively TRBD2 (6 bases). The CDR3 totals 15 residues. CDR1 and CDR2 from the germline V gene are SGDLS and YYNGEE. Between the trimmed V and J ends, which lost 0 bases and 1 base, there was a span of 9 bases. CDR3 amino acids: CASSVGASGTDTQYF. As DNA, the CDR3 is TGTGCCAGCAGCGTAGGGGCTAGCGGCACAGATACGCAGTATTTT.

V usage is TRBV2 and J usage is TRBJ1-5; D unclear. Trimming left V 1 base short and J 0 bases short, with 4 bases between. The V gene's germline CDR1 is SNHLY and CDR2 FYNNEI. This CDR3 contains 14 residues. CDR3 amino acids: CASSEDGSNQPQHF. The CDR3, as DNA: TGTGCCAGCAGTGAAGATGGTAGCAATCAGCCCCAGCATTTT.

This chain joins TRBV7-2 and TRBJ2-3; 11 nucleotides line up with TRBD1. Looked up from germline, CDR1 is SGHTA and CDR2 is FQGNSA. The CDR3 runs to 14 residues. V lost 4 bases, J lost 5 bases, and 2 bases stayed unmatched. For the CDR3, the DNA is TGTGCCAGCAGCTGGGACAGGGGGGAAGATACGCAGTATTTT. It translates to CASSWDRGEDTQYF.

The chain is built from TRBV4-1 and TRBJ2-5; TRBD2 agrees at 7 bases. The germline V gene encodes CDR1 MGHRA and CDR2 YSYEKL. The CDR3 contains 15 residues. The J segment lost 7 bases and the V segment lost 0 bases, leaving 8 bases of the junction unmatched. CDR3: CASSQDGSTGGTQYF. The CDR3 coding sequence is TGCGCCAGCAGCCAAGACGGGTCGACGGGGGGGACCCAGTACTTC.

CDR3 sequence: CASSGDRARGGELFF. The CDR3 region has the DNA TGTGCCAGCTCGGGGGACCGAGCCCGTGGCGGGGAGCTGTTTTTT. The chain employs TRBV18 and TRBJ2-2; D tentatively fits TRBD1 or TRBD2 (5 bases each). The V gene lost 6 bases and the J gene lost 7 bases, with 18 bases spanning the gap. The CDR3 spans 15 residues. CDR1 and CDR2 from the germline V gene are KGHSH and LQKENI.

This clone was observed once. The chain recombines TRBV12-3 or TRBV12-4 with TRBJ2-3; the D gene could be TRBD1 or TRBD2 (5 bases each). The CDR3 length is 13 residues. The germline V and J ends were trimmed by 6 bases and 6 bases, with 13 bases remaining between them. CDR3 nucleotides: TGTGCCAGCAGGGTGAGGGGTGCGGATACGCAGTATTTT. As protein: CASRVRGADTQYF.

Written as DNA, the CDR3 is TGTGCCAGCAGCGTAGGGACAGGGTTAAATGAAAAACTGTTTTTT. Protein product: CASSVGTGLNEKLFF. The rearrangement uses TRBV9 and TRBJ1-4; 8 bases are shared with TRBD1. This CDR3 spans 15 amino acids. V trimming: 0 bases; J trimming: 5 bases; junction bases outside the gene matches: 3. Germline V gene data show CDR1 as SGDLS and CDR2 as YYNGEE.

The chain combines TRBV11-3 with TRBJ2-2; D possibly uses TRBD1 or TRBD2 (6 bases each). Germline lookup yields CDR1 SGHNT and CDR2 YENEEA. This CDR3 comprises 14 residues. V was shortened by 5 bases and J by 7 bases, with 14 bases between the two germline ends. CDR3 protein: CASSAGGGIGELFF. The CDR3 coding sequence is TGTGCCAGCAGCGCCGGAGGGGGGATCGGGGAGCTGTTTTTT.

This chain connects TRBV6-5 to TRBJ2-7; 9 bases fit TRBD1. Per germline, CDR1 MNHEY and CDR2 SVGAGI. CDR3 length: 13 residues. V gave up 6 bases and J gave up 4 bases; unmatched junction bases: 4. In DNA form, the CDR3 reads TGTGCCAGCAGGGACAGGGGTAGTTACGAGCAGTACTTC. The encoded protein is CASRDRGSYEQYF.

The CDR3 DNA reads as TGTGCCAGCTCACCACCTCTGGGCAATAATGAAAAACTGTTTTTT. Translation gives CASSPPLGNNEKLFF. This chain uses TRBV18 with TRBJ1-4; no clear D. The CDR3 totals 15 residues. Per germline, CDR1 KGHSH and CDR2 LQKENI. V was cut by 0 bases and J by 4 bases, with 9 bases left in between.

The chain links TRBV23-1 to TRBJ1-6; D remains ambiguous. TRBV23-1 is marked as an open reading frame, function uncertain. CDR3 size: 12 residues. Trimming took off 1 base at V and 8 bases at J, with 3 bases between the two ends. In nucleotides, the CDR3 is TGCGCCAGCAGTCAATGCGATTCACCCCTCCACTTT. It yields the protein CASSQCDSPLHF.

This chain uses TRBV12-3 or TRBV12-4 with TRBJ1-6; D gene ambiguous. Trimming took off 10 bases at V and 8 bases at J, with 15 bases between the two ends. The CDR3 covers 13 residues. The CDR3 reads CATKSGGYSPLHF. CDR3 nucleotide sequence: TGTGCCACCAAGTCGGGAGGATATTCACCCCTCCACTTT.

The gene calls are TRBV5-8 and TRBJ1-4; D ambiguous. The CDR3 covers 14 residues. CDR1 is SGHTS and CDR2 is YDEGEE in the germline V gene. Between the trimmed V and J ends, which lost 1 base and 8 bases, there was a span of 12 bases. CDR3 coding DNA: TGTGCCAGCAGCTTGACCGGGTTGGGCGAAAAACTGTTTTTT. It translates to CASSLTGLGEKLFF.